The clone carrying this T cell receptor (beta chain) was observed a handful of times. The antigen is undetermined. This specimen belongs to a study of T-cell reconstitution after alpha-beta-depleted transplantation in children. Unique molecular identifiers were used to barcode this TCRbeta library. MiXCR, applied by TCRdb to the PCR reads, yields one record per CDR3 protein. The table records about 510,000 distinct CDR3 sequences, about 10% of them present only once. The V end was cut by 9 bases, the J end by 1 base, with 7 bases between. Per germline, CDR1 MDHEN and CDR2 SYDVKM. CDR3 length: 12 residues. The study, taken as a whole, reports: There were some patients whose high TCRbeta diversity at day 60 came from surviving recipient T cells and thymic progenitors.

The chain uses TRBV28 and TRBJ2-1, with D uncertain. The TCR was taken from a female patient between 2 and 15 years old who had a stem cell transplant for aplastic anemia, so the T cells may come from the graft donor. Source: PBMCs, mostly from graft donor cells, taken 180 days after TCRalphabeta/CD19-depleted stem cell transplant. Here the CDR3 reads CASEDSYNEQFF. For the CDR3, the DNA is TGTGCCAGTGAAGATTCCTACAATGAGCAGTTCTTC.